This T cell receptor (beta chain) was identified during a study of PD-1 blockade in classical Hodgkin lymphoma. Brentuximab vedotin exposure varied among the patients, all of whom had relapsed after autologous stem cell transplantation. TCRdb's copy holds only in-frame clones and misses some; the assay was immunoSEQ multiplex PCR. The table records 7,200 or so clones, over 70% of them present only once. This CDR3 spans 13 amino acids. V was trimmed by 7 bases and J by 2 bases, leaving 11 bases between them. The germline gives CDR1 MDHEN, CDR2 SYDVKM. The starting material was peripheral blood mononuclear cells (PBMCs), obtained before the second cycle of nivolumab. The TCR comes from a human donor with classical Hodgkin lymphoma. The chain uses TRBV28 and TRBJ1-1, with D possibly being TRBD1 (5 bases). The DNA for the CDR3 is TGTGCCAGCACCGGGAGGGGAAACACTGAAGCTTTCTTT. It codes for CASTGRGNTEAFF. Full variable domain (missing parts from reference TRBV28 and TRBJ1-1): DVKVTQSSRYLVKRTGEKVFLECVQDMDHENMFWYRQDPGLGLRLIYFSYDVKMKEKGDIPEGYSVSREKKERFSLILESASTNQTSMYLCASTGRGNTEAFFGQGTRLTVV.